These T cell receptor beta chains were read from a single sample in a study of lymphopenia after photon versus proton radiotherapy. Clones were read by immunoSEQ multiplex PCR, and TCRdb kept only the in-frame ones, dropping some. Altogether 26,000 or so clones are present, approximately 85% being singletons, with the ten largest covering roughly 5.2%. The source material was peripheral blood, sampled from a patient treated with photon-based radiotherapy. The source of these receptors is a man between 25 and 39 years old with gastric cancer. Each CDR3 is given with its conserved first and last residue. The D gene is left open where the match is weak. Clone sizes are given selectively: once, few, many, or a class where the clone is expanded.

J gene,V gene,clone size,D gene,CDR3 protein,CDR3 DNA
TRBJ2-1,TRBV7-3,NA,TRBD1,CASSLTGTGADSYNEQFF,TGTGCCAGCAGCTTAACGGGGACAGGCGCCGACTCCTACAATGAGCAGTTCTTC
TRBJ1-4,TRBV5-8,NA,TRBD1,CASSRFSTGGKEKLFF,TGTGCCAGCAGCCGCTTCTCCACAGGGGGTAAAGAAAAACTGTTTTTT
TRBJ1-4,TRBV19,NA,NA,CASSMRDDYEKLFF,TGTGCCAGTAGTATGCGAGACGACTATGAAAAACTGTTTTTT
TRBJ1-5,TRBV19,few,NA,CASSNREYNQPQHF,TGTGCCAGTAGCAATCGGGAGTACAATCAGCCCCAGCATTTT
TRBJ2-5,TRBV7-2,NA,TRBD1,CASSLGQGAETQYF,TGTGCCAGCAGCTTGGGGCAGGGGGCAGAGACCCAGTACTTC
TRBJ2-1,TRBV5-6,NA,NA,CASSDKPSPYNEQFF,TGTGCCAGCAGCGACAAACCTAGTCCCTACAATGAGCAGTTCTTC
TRBJ1-1,TRBV18,NA,NA,CASSPKRTETEAFF,TGTGCCAGCTCACCAAAAAGGACCGAAACCGAAGCTTTCTTT
TRBJ1-1,TRBV6-6,NA,NA,CASGWGNTEAFF,TGTGCCAGCGGGTGGGGTAACACTGAAGCTTTCTTT
TRBJ2-3,TRBV2,NA,TRBD2,CASRRESRDTQYF,TGTGCCAGCCGGCGGGAGTCCCGGGATACGCAGTATTTT
TRBJ2-5,TRBV5-8,NA,NA,CASSRAVQETQYF,TGTGCCAGCAGCAGGGCCGTCCAAGAGACCCAGTACTTC
TRBJ2-3,TRBV11-3,few,TRBD2,CASSLAGGRTQYF,TGTGCCAGCAGCTTAGCGGGGGGGAGAACGCAGTATTTT
TRBJ2-5,TRBV6-6,NA,NA,CASSFGDAKETQYF,TGTGCCAGCAGTTTCGGGGACGCCAAAGAGACCCAGTACTTC
TRBJ2-7,TRBV20-1,once,TRBD1,CSALTGDEQYF,TGCAGTGCGCTGACAGGGGACGAGCAGTACTTC
TRBJ2-5,TRBV7-6,few,NA,CASSLRIQETQYF,TGTGCCAGCAGCTTACGAATACAAGAGACCCAGTACTTC
TRBJ2-3,TRBV7-9,NA,NA,CASRLGTLAISTDTQYF,TGTGCCAGCAGGTTGGGGACCTTAGCCATAAGCACAGATACGCAGTATTTT
TRBJ2-7,TRBV5-1,NA,NA,CASSLEGGGYEQYF,TGCGCCAGCAGCTTGGAGGGAGGAGGCTACGAGCAGTACTTC
TRBJ1-2,TRBV7-2,NA,NA,CASSSVSSGGGYTF,TGTGCCAGCAGCTCAGTATCAAGTGGGGGCGGCTACACCTTC
TRBJ2-6,TRBV27,NA,TRBD1,CASSRGQSTTGANVLTF,TGTGCCAGCAGCCGGGGACAGAGCACCACTGGGGCCAACGTCCTGACTTTC
TRBJ2-5,TRBV5-1,NA,NA,CASSLGLQETQYF,TGCGCCAGCAGCTTGGGTCTCCAAGAGACCCAGTACTTC
TRBJ2-2,TRBV5-1,NA,TRBD1,CASSLAGDRRTGELFF,TGCGCCAGCAGCTTGGCCGGGGACAGACGCACCGGGGAGCTGTTTTTT
TRBJ2-1,TRBV29-1,NA,TRBD2,CSVERPSGESSYNEQFF,TGCAGCGTTGAAAGGCCCAGCGGGGAGAGCTCCTACAATGAGCAGTTCTTC
TRBJ2-5,TRBV7-2,NA,NA,CASSLGSAGQETQYF,TGTGCCAGCAGCTTGGGTAGTGCGGGCCAAGAGACCCAGTACTTC
TRBJ2-7,TRBV5-1,NA,TRBD2,CASTSGGSIDEQYF,TGCGCCAGCACGTCCGGCGGGAGTATTGACGAGCAGTACTTC
TRBJ1-5,TRBV23-1,NA,NA,CASSGRPQPQHF,TGCGCCAGCAGTGGCAGGCCTCAGCCCCAGCATTTT
TRBJ2-1,TRBV4-1,NA,NA,CASSQARAGYEQFF,TGCGCCAGCAGCCAAGCCAGGGCGGGCTATGAGCAGTTCTTC
TRBJ1-5,TRBV5-8,NA,NA,CASSGVGYSNQPQHF,TGTGCCAGCAGCGGGGTTGGGTATAGCAATCAGCCCCAGCATTTT
TRBJ2-4,TRBV27,NA,TRBD1,CASSLTTGASKNIQYF,TGTGCCAGCAGTTTAACGACAGGGGCGTCCAAAAACATTCAGTACTTC
TRBJ1-4,TRBV7-2,NA,TRBD1,CASTLGGQGDEKLFF,TGTGCCAGCACCTTGGGGGGACAGGGTGATGAAAAACTGTTTTTT
TRBJ2-1,TRBV9,NA,NA,CASSSGERFGQFF,TGTGCCAGCAGCTCAGGGGAGCGTTTCGGGCAGTTCTTC
TRBJ2-5,TRBV28,NA,TRBD1,CASSLGTDAPKTQYF,TGTGCCAGCAGTTTAGGGACAGACGCCCCGAAGACCCAGTACTTC
TRBJ2-1,TRBV6-6,NA,NA,CALRKGEYNEQFF,TGTGCCCTTAGAAAGGGCGAGTACAATGAGCAGTTCTTC
TRBJ1-4,TRBV7-8,once,NA,CASSPGRIRGDEKLFF,TGTGCCAGCAGCCCGGGACGGATCCGGGGGGATGAAAAACTGTTTTTT
TRBJ2-3,TRBV15,NA,TRBD2,CATSFRLAGTDTQYF,TGTGCCACCAGCTTCCGACTAGCGGGCACAGATACGCAGTATTTT
TRBJ2-7,TRBV11-2,NA,TRBD1,CASSLAWTGGPYEQYF,TGTGCCAGCAGCTTAGCTTGGACAGGGGGCCCTTACGAGCAGTACTTC
TRBJ2-2,TRBV7-8,NA,TRBD1,CASSTRQGAYTGELFF,TGTGCCAGCAGCACCAGACAGGGGGCGTACACCGGGGAGCTGTTTTTT
TRBJ2-3,TRBV6-4,NA,TRBD2,CASSGGTTTLGTDTQYF,TGTGCCAGCAGTGGGGGGACTACGACTCTCGGCACAGATACGCAGTATTTT
TRBJ1-1,TRBV18,NA,NA,CASSPPNRLNTEAFF,TGTGCCAGCTCACCACCGAATAGGTTGAACACTGAAGCTTTCTTT
TRBJ1-5,TRBV7-2,NA,NA,CASSLIGVGPYSNQPQHF,TGTGCCAGCAGCCTAATTGGAGTCGGGCCTTATAGCAATCAGCCCCAGCATTTT
TRBJ1-1,TRBV11-2,NA,TRBD1,CASSSPSPGTGTTEAFF,TGTGCCAGCAGCTCTCCGTCCCCCGGGACAGGGACAACTGAAGCTTTCTTT
TRBJ2-7,TRBV6-5,NA,TRBD1,CASSNWPGQTYEQYF,TGTGCCAGCAGTAACTGGCCGGGACAGACCTACGAGCAGTACTTC
TRBJ1-6,TRBV9,NA,TRBD1,CASSAGTAGNSPLHF,TGTGCCAGCAGCGCTGGGACAGCGGGAAATTCACCCCTCCACTTT
TRBJ1-5,TRBV7-3,NA,TRBD1,CASSTRSGGSNQPQHF,TGTGCCAGCAGCACCCGATCAGGGGGCAGCAATCAGCCCCAGCATTTT
TRBJ2-3,TRBV10-2,NA,NA,CASSEGESTYTDTQYF,TGCGCCAGCAGTGAGGGGGAATCCACATATACAGATACGCAGTATTTT
TRBJ2-7,TRBV6-1,NA,TRBD1,CASSDGTPGQGIYEQYF,TGTGCCAGCAGTGACGGGACGCCGGGACAGGGGATCTACGAGCAGTACTTC
TRBJ2-7,TRBV15,NA,NA,CATSRGPNEQYF,TGTGCCACCAGCAGAGGCCCAAACGAGCAGTACTTC
TRBJ2-5,TRBV7-2,NA,NA,CASSFPGTHNYF,TGTGCCAGCAGCTTCCCGGGGACTCACAACTACTTC
TRBJ1-2,TRBV18,NA,NA,CASSLGEGYTF,TGTGCCAGCTCACTGGGGGAAGGCTACACCTTC